This T cell receptor beta chain was obtained from a study of shared clonotypes between healthy human individuals. Findings and caveats of the study: What naive subsets generally showed was a larger estimated richness than memory subsets showed. Relative to clonotypes present in all four donors, those not shared had lower generation probabilities. Four donors showed sharing of approximately 5% of naive CD4 clonotypes.

CD45RO-negative cells were positively selected for CCR7, leaving out terminally differentiated effector memory CD45RA+ cells. Points on this clone: Its target is not known.

Assay used: immunoSEQ multiplex PCR; TCRdb lists only in-frame clones, some missing. The sample carries millions of clones, approximately 94% recorded once. This clonotype was sampled from a man aged 18 to 30 in good health. The sample was naive CD8+ T cells sorted from blood.

The CDR3 DNA reads as TGTGCCAGCAGTTACGGGACAGATGGCTCCTACGAGCAGTACTTC. It yields the protein CASSYGTDGSYEQYF. This chain uses TRBV6-5 with TRBJ2-7; 7 nucleotides match TRBD1. V lost 2 bases to trimming and J lost 0 bases; unmatched junction nucleotides: 4. There are 15 residues in the CDR3. The germline V gene encodes CDR1 MNHEY and CDR2 SVGAGI.